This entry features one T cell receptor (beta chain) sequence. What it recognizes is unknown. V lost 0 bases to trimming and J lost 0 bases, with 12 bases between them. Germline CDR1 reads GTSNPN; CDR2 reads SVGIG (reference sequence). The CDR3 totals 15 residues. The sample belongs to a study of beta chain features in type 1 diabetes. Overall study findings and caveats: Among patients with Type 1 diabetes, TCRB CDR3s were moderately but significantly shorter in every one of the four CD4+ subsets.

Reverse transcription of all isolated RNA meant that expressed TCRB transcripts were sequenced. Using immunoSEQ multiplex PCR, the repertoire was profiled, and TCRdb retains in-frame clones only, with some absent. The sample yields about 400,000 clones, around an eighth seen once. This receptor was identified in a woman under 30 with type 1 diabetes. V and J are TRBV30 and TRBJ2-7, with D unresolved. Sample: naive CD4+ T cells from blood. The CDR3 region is CAWSVYRVGSYEQYF. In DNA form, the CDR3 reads TGTGCCTGGAGTGTATACAGAGTCGGCTCCTACGAGCAGTACTTC.